The rows below give T cell receptor beta chains drawn from one sample of a study of T cells in localized non-small cell lung cancer. Using immunoSEQ multiplex PCR, the repertoire was profiled, and TCRdb retains in-frame clones only, with some absent. The repertoire has tens of thousands of clones, 75% to 90% of them found once; the top ten carry 15% to 20%. The sample was peripheral blood, taken before any cancer treatment. The receptors here all came from a male donor older than 55 with stage III squamous cell lung carcinoma. The CDR3 runs from the conserved cysteine through the conserved F or W. The size entry is marked missing in some rows and otherwise reads once, few, many or a size class.

few | TRBJ1-6 | TRBV19 | CASSMGGPDYNSPLHF
- | TRBJ2-7 | TRBV5-6 | CASSFDRVVSYEQYF
few | TRBJ2-1 | TRBV19 | CASTGWAAGNEQFF
- | TRBJ2-7 | TRBV7-2 | CASSLRGWEGYEQYF
- | TRBJ2-7 | TRBV5-1 | CASTSGGAGSNEQYF
- | TRBJ2-3 | TRBV7-9 | CASSPSGGAADTQYF
- | TRBJ2-3 | TRBV11-3 | CASSPGAGWDTQYF
- | TRBJ2-2 | TRBV5-1 | CASRPDRGLNGELFF
- | TRBJ1-3 | TRBV19 | CASSPRSSGNTIYF
- | TRBJ2-6 | TRBV7-8 | CASSLRQRAGANVLAF
- | TRBJ2-3 | TRBV18 | CASSPQDLVITQYF
- | TRBJ2-1 | TRBV28 | CASRALAGEQFF
- | TRBJ1-2 | TRBV6-5 | CASSYSILRGYTF
- | TRBJ2-5 | TRBV19 | CASSMAGTKTQYF
- | TRBJ2-1 | TRBV5-1 | CASSLEAGRAGNEQFF
- | TRBJ1-2 | TRBV15 | CATSRPSGKLRGYTF
few | TRBJ1-2 | TRBV14 | CASSQGQIGYTF
- | TRBJ1-3 | TRBV7-2 | CASRPGTASGNTIYF
- | TRBJ1-2 | TRBV10-3 | CAIETWAGWSQWGYTF
- | TRBJ2-3 | TRBV6-4 | CASSGLAEPDTQYF
- | TRBJ1-5 | TRBV19 | CASTIGGYSNQPQHF
few | TRBJ1-1 | TRBV30 | CAWSRKTGWTEAFF
- | TRBJ2-3 | TRBV11-2 | CASSYGGTTDTQYF
- | TRBJ2-2 | TRBV11-2 | CASSPRDRGPNTGELFF
few | TRBJ1-1 | TRBV21-1 | CARGTGKAESTEAFF
- | TRBJ1-1 | TRBV6-6 | CASTIPGNTEAFF
- | TRBJ2-5 | TRBV6-4 | CASSVNPGLGETQYF
- | TRBJ1-4 | TRBV30 | CAWSLPADEKLFF
- | TRBJ2-7 | TRBV5-4 | CASSLGQGAYEQYF
- | TRBJ2-7 | TRBV27 | CASSFSGRYEQYF
- | TRBJ2-1 | TRBV9 | CASSPSSGQGGNEQFF
- | TRBJ2-7 | TRBV10-2 | CASLSGLAGVNEQYF
once | TRBJ2-6 | TRBV10-3 | CAISGHRGSSGANVLTF
once | TRBJ2-1 | TRBV11-2 | CASSLETGLGSSEQFF
- | TRBJ2-5 | TRBV9 | CASSIRQGWGQETQYF
- | TRBJ2-7 | TRBV5-6 | CASSLVGSFYEQYF
- | TRBJ2-5 | TRBV7-2 | CASSFTEGANGETQYF
- | TRBJ1-2 | TRBV13 | CASSLLAELSLGYTF
few | TRBJ2-7 | TRBV27 | CASSPPWGEQYF